This T cell receptor beta chain was obtained from a study of blood T cell repertoires in COVID-19. The wider study: Samples of COVID-19 (acute and convalescent) were obtained from the United States, Italy and Spain. T cells, B-cell-depleted T cells, or PBMCs supplied cDNA or gDNA.

Authors' methods: Using reference gene primer amplification, nucleated cell counts were estimated. Produced via immunoSEQ multiplex PCR; TCRdb's table is partial and in-frame only. The D gene and trimming were derived from the DNA, and the V and J assignments and clone size from that table. The sample yields some 240,000 clones, 70% to 85% seen once. V was pared by 0 bases and J by 4 bases, with 13 bases between. This CDR3 is 15 amino acids long. The germline V gene has CDR1 SGHDT and CDR2 YYEEEE. The sample was peripheral blood. This clonotype was sampled from a middle-aged man with active or convalescent COVID-19. V usage is TRBV5-6 and J usage is TRBJ1-2; D may be TRBD1 (5 bases). The CDR3 loop reads CASSLARTILYGYTF. The DNA for the CDR3 is TGTGCCAGCAGCTTGGCAAGGACAATCCTCTATGGCTACACCTTC.